The 26 T cell receptor beta chains below come from one sample, sequenced in a study of blood T cell repertoires in COVID-19. Generated by immunoSEQ multiplex PCR, the TCRdb table keeps only in-frame clones and is missing some. The repertoire holds approximately 140,000 clones, with approximately 87% as singletons. The sequenced material came from peripheral blood. The receptors here all came from a man at least 80 years old with acute or convalescent COVID-19.

Comment on this clone: One end of the junction varies from germline; a read error may be responsible. This chain links TRBV7-7 with TRBJ2-5; 14 positions match TRBD2. This CDR3 is built from 17 residues. In germline, CDR1 is SSHAT, CDR2 FNYEAQ (reference sequence). The CDR3 nucleotides read TGTGCTAGCAGCTTAGGCCGTCGGACTAGCGGGGGGTCGGCCCAGTACTTC. Protein sequence: CASSLGRRTSGGSAQYF.

This chain links TRBV5-5 with TRBJ1-5; 8 bases agree with TRBD1. V was pared by 0 bases and J by 0 bases, with 5 bases of the junction left unmatched. The length of the CDR3 is 17 residues. From germline, CDR1 is SGHKS and CDR2 YYEKEE (reference sequence). The CDR3 bases are TGTGCCAGCAGCTTGGTTGCAGGGGGCACTAGCAATCAGCCCCAGCATTTT. Residues: CASSLVAGGTSNQPQHF.

The rearrangement uses TRBV9 and TRBJ2-1, with TRBD2 identical over 12 bases. V shed 0 bases and J 11 bases; nucleotides not matched to a gene: 15. CDR3 length: 18 residues. The germline V gene encodes CDR1 SGDLS and CDR2 YYNGEE. CDR3 region: CASSVGGLAGGAGVQQFF. The CDR3 bases are TGTGCCAGCAGCGTAGGAGGTCTAGCGGGAGGGGCCGGGGTTCAGCAGTTCTTC.

The rearrangement uses TRBV27 and TRBJ1-1, with a weak D call TRBD1 (6 bases). The CDR3 is 14 residues long. Trimming removed 3 bases from V and 5 bases from J, with 13 bases in between. From germline, CDR1 is MNHEY and CDR2 SMNVEV (reference sequence). CDR3 residues: CASSFLGAGTEAFF. In DNA form, the CDR3 reads TGTGCCAGCAGTTTTTTGGGGGCCGGGACTGAAGCTTTCTTT.

The V call is TRBV11-2, the J call TRBJ2-6; 7 bases line up with TRBD1. Germline assignment: CDR1 SGHAT and CDR2 FQNNGV. The trim removed 5 bases at V and 2 bases at J, leaving 3 bases unmatched. The CDR3 extends over 15 amino acids. The CDR3 DNA reads TGTGCCAGCAGCCCAGACAGGGCTGGGGCCAACGTCCTGACTTTC. It yields the protein CASSPDRAGANVLTF.

The V and J genes are TRBV29-1 and TRBJ2-1, with D tentatively TRBD1 (5 bases). Germline lookup yields CDR1 SQVTM and CDR2 ANQGSEA. V was cut by 4 bases and J by 6 bases, with 10 bases left in between. The CDR3 has 12 amino acids. CDR3 in DNA: TGCAGCGTTGTAAAGGGGTCCAATGAGCAGTTCTTC. Encoded protein: CSVVKGSNEQFF.

This clone has only a few counts. This chain links TRBV7-2 with TRBJ1-1, with 8 bases lining up with TRBD1. The CDR3 loop spans 15 amino acids. V lost 3 bases and J lost 5; bases outside the gene matches: 8. The germline gives CDR1 SGHTA, CDR2 FQGNSA. CDR3 DNA sequence: TGTGCCAGCAGCTTGGCGACAGGGGTTTGGACTGAAGCTTTCTTT. This gives the protein CASSLATGVWTEAFF.

The rearrangement links TRBV27 to TRBJ1-2; the D gene is possibly TRBD1 (6 bases). The V end lost 6 bases, the J end lost 5 bases, and 25 bases lay between the germline ends. This CDR3 is built from 17 residues. CDR1 and CDR2 (germline): MNHEY, SMNVEV (reference sequence). CDR3 nucleotide sequence: TGTGCCAGCAGGGCCCAGGGGTCACAGGGTCTTGGGTATGGCTACACCTTC. Translation: CASRAQGSQGLGYGYTF.

V and J are TRBV6-5 and TRBJ1-1, with D possibly matching TRBD1 (5 bases). Per germline, CDR1 MNHEY and CDR2 SVGAGI. Between the trimmed V and J ends, which lost 6 bases and 0 bases, there was a span of 11 bases. CDR3 length equals 14 residues. The CDR3, as DNA: TGTGCCAGCAGATCTGGACAAATGAACACTGAAGCTTTCTTT. Its protein product is CASRSGQMNTEAFF.

The V gene is TRBV6-5, the J gene TRBJ1-6; TRBD1 matches at 9 bases. CDR3 length equals 15 residues. Germline loops: CDR1 MNHEY, CDR2 SVGAGI. V shed 6 bases, J shed 7 bases, and the junction held 7 bases outside the gene matches. The CDR3 region has the DNA TGTGCCAGCAGACCGGACAGGGGTCTCAATTCACCCCTCCACTTT. This translates into CASRPDRGLNSPLHF.

The table lists this clone with a few counts. The genes are TRBV7-2 and TRBJ2-7, with 10 nucleotides matching TRBD1. Germline trimming cut 0 bases from V and 2 bases from J; bases unmatched to any gene: 1. The CDR3 covers 15 residues. Germline values: CDR1 SGHTA, CDR2 FQGNSA. CDR3 residues: CASSLAGTGAYEQYF. In nucleotides, the CDR3 is TGTGCCAGCAGCTTAGCGGGGACAGGGGCCTACGAGCAGTACTTC.

J is TRBJ2-7 and V is TRBV5-8, with TRBD2 identical over 7 bases. Germline V lookup: CDR1 SGHTS, CDR2 YDEGEE. The CDR3 extends over 17 amino acids. J gave up 2 bases and V 0 bases, and 11 bases lay outside the gene matches. The CDR3 DNA reads as TGTGCCAGCAGCTTGGCTTATACGACTAGCCCAGCCTACGAGCAGTACTTC. It translates to CASSLAYTTSPAYEQYF.

The chain recombines TRBV11-2 with TRBJ1-4; D is ambiguous. The CDR3 spans 15 residues. V shed 3 bases and J shed 1 base, with 9 bases lying between them. CDR1 is SGHAT and CDR2 is FQNNGV in the germline V gene. As DNA, the CDR3 is TGTGCCAGCAGCTTTCCCGGGAAAACTAATGAAAAACTGTTTTTT. It yields the protein CASSFPGKTNEKLFF. The whole variable domain, filled in from reference TRBV11-2 and TRBJ1-4, reads EAGVAQSPRYKIIEKRQSVAFWCNPISGHATLYWYQQILGQGPKLLIQFQNNGVVDDSQLPKDRFSAERLKGVDSTLKIQPAKLEDSAVYLCASSFPGKTNEKLFFGSGTQLSVL.

The J gene is TRBJ1-6, the V gene TRBV28; 7 bases are shared with TRBD1. Germline V lookup: CDR1 MDHEN, CDR2 SYDVKM. There are 14 residues in the CDR3. Trimming cost V 6 bases and J 4 bases; bases outside gene matches: 3. The CDR3 loop is CASSVTGYNSPLHF. The CDR3, as DNA: TGTGCCAGCAGCGTGACAGGGTATAATTCACCCCTCCACTTT.

The V call is TRBV2, the J call TRBJ2-1, with 11 positions matching TRBD1. This CDR3 comprises 14 residues. Unmatched junction bases numbered 6, after V lost 6 bases and J lost 8 bases. The germline V gene has CDR1 SNHLY and CDR2 FYNNEI. The CDR3 reads CASRRTGGGDEQFF. The CDR3 nucleotides are TGTGCCAGCAGGAGGACAGGGGGCGGCGATGAGCAGTTCTTC.

This clone has more than one count but fewer than ten. The chain couples TRBV6-5 to TRBJ1-6; D might be TRBD1 (6 bases). The CDR3 runs 14 residues. The germline V gene has CDR1 MNHEY and CDR2 SVGAGI. The V and J ends lost 2 bases and 9 bases respectively, with 11 bases between them. The CDR3: CASSYRGGGSPLHF. CDR3 in DNA: TGTGCCAGCAGTTACCGGGGAGGGGGTTCACCCCTCCACTTT.

The rearrangement joins TRBV5-4 to TRBJ2-2, with TRBD2 identical over 8 bases. Germline-derived CDR1 and CDR2 are SGHNT and YYREEE (reference sequence). J gave up 2 bases and V 3 bases, and 3 bases lay outside the gene matches. There are 15 residues in the CDR3. In DNA, the CDR3 is TGTGCCAGCAGCTGGGGACTAGATAACACCGGGGAGCTGTTTTTT. This encodes CASSWGLDNTGELFF.

Turning to this clone: Different DNA sequences within this sample yield the same CDR3. V usage is TRBV5-1 and J usage is TRBJ2-7, with 10 bases lining up with TRBD2. The CDR3 is 15 amino acids. The V and J ends lost 0 bases and 4 bases, in that order; junction bases with no gene match: 4. The germline CDR1 and CDR2 sequences are SGHRS and YFSETQ. The CDR3 is CASSLEASGSYEQYF. The CDR3 bases are TGCGCCAGCAGCTTGGAGGCTAGCGGGAGTTACGAGCAGTACTTC.

This chain links TRBV5-4 with TRBJ2-7, with 8 bases fitting TRBD1. CDR1 is SGHNT, CDR2 YYREEE, per germline (reference sequence). Trimming took 10 bases from V and 1 from J; bases not matched to a gene: 7. This CDR3 comprises 13 residues. The CDR3 DNA reads as TGTGCCGCCGGGACAGGCTCTTCCTACGAGCAGTACTTC. It encodes CAAGTGSSYEQYF.

The genes are TRBV11-2 and TRBJ1-5; D possibly corresponds to TRBD1 (5 bases). Germline-derived CDR1 and CDR2 are SGHAT and FQNNGV. V lost 3 bases and J lost 7, with 10 bases in between. The CDR3 runs 13 residues. Written as DNA, the CDR3 is TGTGCCAGCAGCTTTGACAGACTCCAGCCCCAGCATTTT. Amino acids: CASSFDRLQPQHF.

The gene calls are TRBV6-4 and TRBJ2-2; 8 bases agree with TRBD1. The CDR3 extends over 15 amino acids. V trimming: 5 bases; J trimming: 1 base; junction bases outside the gene matches: 3. Germline CDR1 reads MRHNA; CDR2 reads SNTAGT. The CDR3: CASSTGTGNTGELFF. The CDR3, as DNA: TGTGCCAGCAGTACCGGGACAGGGAACACCGGGGAGCTGTTTTTT.

This clone has just one count. This sequence joins TRBV28 and TRBJ2-1; 8 nucleotides match TRBD1. Germline-derived CDR1 and CDR2 are MDHEN and SYDVKM. The V gene end was trimmed by 4 bases and the J gene end by 1 base; junction bases not matched to a gene: 3. CDR3 size: 15 residues. The chain's CDR3 is CASSSQGVSYNEQFF. CDR3 nucleotide sequence: TGTGCCAGCAGTTCACAGGGGGTATCCTACAATGAGCAGTTCTTC.

The chain joins TRBV10-1 to TRBJ2-2; TRBD1 matches at 7 bases. Trimming removed 5 bases from V and 4 bases from J; junction bases left unmatched: 7. The germline V gene encodes CDR1 WNHNN and CDR2 SYGVQD (reference sequence). The CDR3 is 15 amino acids. CDR3 protein: CASSRGGGSTGELFF. In DNA, the CDR3 is TGCGCCAGCAGTCGAGGGGGCGGAAGCACCGGGGAGCTGTTTTTT.

The gene calls are TRBV11-1 and TRBJ2-5, with D possibly being TRBD1 (6 bases). CDR3 length: 15 residues. V was pared by 1 base and J by 9 bases, with 18 bases between. Germline CDR1 reads SGHAT; CDR2 reads FQDESV (reference sequence). The CDR3, as DNA: TGTGCCAGCAGCTTAGACCTTCAGGGGAGAGGGGCCCAGTACTTC. Translated, it gives CASSLDLQGRGAQYF.

V and J are TRBV3-1 (or the pseudogene TRBV3-2) and TRBJ1-2; tentative D call: TRBD1 (6 bases). Germline V gene sequence: CDR1 LGHDT, CDR2 YNNKEL (reference sequence). Trimming cost V 0 bases and J 5 bases, with 25 bases left between them. The CDR3 extends over 19 amino acids. The CDR3 sequence: CASSQELQGFIGGKYGYTF. CDR3 DNA sequence: TGTGCCAGCAGCCAAGAACTACAGGGCTTTATTGGTGGAAAGTATGGCTACACCTTC.

The chain carries TRBV25-1 and TRBJ1-1; a weak D match, TRBD1 (5 bases). V lost 3 bases and J 4 bases, leaving 12 bases between the germline ends. The CDR3 runs to 14 residues. Germline values: CDR1 MGHDK, CDR2 SYGVNS. CDR3 in amino acids: CASSDPGGGTEAFF. The CDR3 nucleotides are TGTGCCAGCAGTGACCCCGGGGGTGGCACTGAAGCTTTCTTT.